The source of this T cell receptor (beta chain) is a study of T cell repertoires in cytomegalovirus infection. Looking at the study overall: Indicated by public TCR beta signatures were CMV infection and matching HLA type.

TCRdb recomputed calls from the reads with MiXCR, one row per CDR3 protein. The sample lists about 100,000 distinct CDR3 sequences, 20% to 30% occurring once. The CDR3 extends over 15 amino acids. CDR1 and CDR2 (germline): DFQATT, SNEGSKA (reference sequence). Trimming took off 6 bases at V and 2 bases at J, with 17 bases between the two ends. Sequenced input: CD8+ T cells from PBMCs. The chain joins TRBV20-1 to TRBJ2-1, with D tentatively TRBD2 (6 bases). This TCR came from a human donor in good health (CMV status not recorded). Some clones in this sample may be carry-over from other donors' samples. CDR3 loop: CSASSAAGPYNEQFF. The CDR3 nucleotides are TGCAGTGCCTCGTCTGCAGCGGGTCCCTACAATGAGCAGTTCTTC.